Listed below are T cell receptor beta chains from one sample, sequenced in a study of tumor and adjacent non-tumor tissue in lung cancer. One entry per CDR3 protein results from TCRdb running MiXCR on the multiplex PCR reads. This repertoire shows 60,000 to 70,000 distinct CDR3 sequences, around 80% found once; its top ten account for around 43%. The sequenced material came from distant non-tumor lung tissue. The receptors here all came from a man aged 60-69 years with non-small cell lung cancer. CDR3s leave out the opening cysteine and the closing phenylalanine or tryptophan.

TRBJ2-7 | TRBV28 | ASRGNTGIAEEQY
TRBJ1-2 | TRBV20-1 | SARDQGTGGGYGYT
TRBJ2-2 | TRBV7-3 | ASSPLSGLAGGPGGELF
TRBJ1-5 | TRBV6-2/TRBV6-3 | VSSELNQPQH
TRBJ2-2 | TRBV7-9 | TSIGKVTGELF
TRBJ2-7 | TRBV28 | ASSLARGGRGEQY
TRBJ2-3 | TRBV28 | AISLGSGQGALREAADTQY
TRBJ2-1 | TRBV11-2 | ASSLGSGTYNEQF
TRBJ2-1 | TRBV7-9 | ISSCGSDEQF
TRBJ1-1 | TRBV4-1 | TSNQDVDTEAF
TRBJ1-1 | TRBV6-5 | VSSSPVHEAF
TRBJ2-5 | TRBV29-1 | NVEEGWADRETQY
TRBJ2-7 | TRBV6-2/TRBV6-3 | ASRTAGNEQY
TRBJ1-1 | TRBV29-1 | SVEPVRIGEWTETF
TRBJ2-1 | TRBV5-1 | ASGSGTGANEQF
TRBJ1-2 | TRBV29-1 | SVFEHGDYT
TRBJ2-7 | TRBV19 | ASSIVGPHNLYEQY
TRBJ2-2 | TRBV11-1 | ASSYTSGTGELF
TRBJ2-6 | TRBV24-1 | ATGLNKESGANVLT
TRBJ2-7 | TRBV29-1 | SATRGGQDSHDQY
TRBJ2-1 | TRBV11-3 | ASSSGAYNEQF
TRBJ2-2 | TRBV7-8 | ASSVKNTGELL
TRBJ2-3 | TRBV5-1 | ASSQLAGDTDTQY
TRBJ2-3 | TRBV11-2 | ASSPGQGVTNTRY
TRBJ2-5 | TRBV7-9 | TSSLSAGGGDTQY
TRBJ2-1 | TRBV5-8 | ARSLMGTSGLSYNEQF
TRBJ1-5 | TRBV5-4 | ASSWGGLRQPQH
TRBJ1-1 | TRBV4-1 | ASSQDPLEVAF
TRBJ2-1 | TRBV24-1 | ATSDSGLRGSDEQF
TRBJ2-1 | TRBV10-2 | ASCRDRPFTEQF
TRBJ2-3 | TRBV6-1 | TSSSGRSTDTHY
TRBJ2-2 | TRBV11-1 | ATSYSSGTEELF
TRBJ2-5 | TRBV7-9 | ASSLSRAQETHY
TRBJ1-3 | TRBV13 | ASSLLGGNTAY
TRBJ1-1 | TRBV6-5 | ASSYGGRVSTETF
TRBJ2-1 | TRBV12-3/TRBV12-4 | ASRLGRNEKF
TRBJ1-2 | TRBV6-1 | VSSEDITAYGYT
TRBJ1-1 | TRBV11-1 | ASSLAKGAEAF
TRBJ2-3 | TRBV4-1 | ASSQEMPADTQY
TRBJ1-5 | TRBV12-3/TRBV12-4 | ASSLRSWHPQH
TRBJ2-5 | TRBV6-1 | ACCELRGEQETQY
TRBJ2-3 | TRBV6-1 | SSRPSGGRADTHY
TRBJ2-3 | TRBV6-2/TRBV6-3 | AGSYQTSGSDTRY
TRBJ1-3 | TRBV28 | ASTTGFRNTIY
TRBJ2-1 | TRBV6-1 | ASSPDDGSSYNERF
TRBJ2-1 | TRBV5-1 | ANSSGLRIGANEQF
TRBJ2-7 | TRBV5-6 | ASSLAGCAYEQY
TRBJ2-4 | TRBV29-1 | SVELKGWGNIQY
TRBJ1-5 | TRBV29-1 | SACWTGSEDQPQH
TRBJ2-2 | TRBV11-3 | ASRQGSRKLF
TRBJ1-1 | TRBV29-1 | SVGEGGGVLTEAF
TRBJ2-7 | TRBV29-1 | SLEVGGSEHY